The 25 T cell receptor beta chains below come from one sample, sequenced in a study of breast tumors, draining lymph nodes, adjacent tissues. The lymph nodes were axillary draining lymph nodes from breast cancer patients. Using its own MiXCR run on the multiplex PCR reads, TCRdb lists one record per CDR3 protein. The sample consists of 200,000 to 250,000 distinct CDR3 sequences, about a third of them appearing once. Sequencing was done on a sample of axillary lymph node tissue. These receptors all come from a female donor with breast cancer. Some clones in this sample may be carry-over from other donors' samples.

At least ten counts were recorded for this clonotype. The chain links TRBV25-1 to TRBJ2-7; no clear D gene. CDR3 length equals 15 residues. V was shortened by 4 bases and J by 6 bases, with 19 bases between the two germline ends. The germline CDR1 and CDR2 sequences are MGHDK and SYGVNS. The CDR3 sequence is CASSATLWQAGEQYF. CDR3 sequence (DNA): TGTGCCAGCAGTGCCACCTTGTGGCAGGCAGGCGAGCAGTACTTC.

In its sample, this clonotype was seen many times. This clone may be a read error of a much larger clone one base away. This sequence joins TRBV6-5 and TRBJ2-7; D is uncertain. This CDR3 contains 11 residues. The V end lost 6 bases, the J end lost 0 bases, and 3 bases lay between the germline ends. Looked up from germline, CDR1 is MNHEY and CDR2 is SVGAGI. The CDR3 spells CASRRSYEQYF. The CDR3 nucleotides read TGTGCCAGCAGGCGCTCCTACGAGCAGTACTTC.

The sample holds many counts of this clonotype. The CDR3 sequence is CSFGANEQFF. CDR3 nucleotides: TGCAGCTTCGGGGCAAATGAGCAGTTCTTC. This chain joins TRBV29-1 and TRBJ2-1, with D tentatively TRBD1 or TRBD2 (5 bases each). Looked up from germline, CDR1 is SQVTM and CDR2 is ANQGSEA. V lost 8 bases and J 7 bases, leaving 9 bases between the germline ends. The CDR3 loop spans 10 amino acids.

This clonotype was found many times. The chain combines TRBV7-9 with TRBJ2-1; D is tentatively TRBD1 or TRBD2 (5 bases each). V lost 11 bases and J 0 bases, leaving 23 bases between the germline ends. The CDR3 is made up of 17 amino acids. CDR1 SEHNR and CDR2 FQNEAQ come from the germline V gene (reference sequence). CDR3 region: CAVQMGVRPSSYNEQFF. CDR3 DNA sequence: TGTGCCGTACAAATGGGGGTAAGGCCCTCCTCCTACAATGAGCAGTTCTTC.

This clonotype was counted ten times or more. The V call is TRBV7-2, the J call TRBJ2-7; TRBD2 matches 10 bases. Germline V gene sequence: CDR1 SGHTA, CDR2 FQGNSA. V shed 1 base and J 2 bases; nucleotides not matched to a gene: 8. The CDR3 loop spans 17 amino acids. The CDR3 DNA reads TGTGCCAGCAGCTTAGATCCTAGCGGGAGCCTTACCTACGAGCAGTACTTC. Translating it yields CASSLDPSGSLTYEQYF.

This clonotype has ten or more counts. The V gene is TRBV6-5, the J gene TRBJ2-2; D unclear. Germline loops: CDR1 MNHEY, CDR2 SVGAGI. The V end was cut by 2 bases, the J end by 6 bases, with 10 bases between. This CDR3 spans 14 amino acids. CDR3 loop: CASSYPGWSGELFF. DNA for the CDR3: TGTGCCAGCAGTTACCCCGGGTGGTCCGGGGAGCTGTTTTTT.

Comment on this clonotype: With a much larger clone just one base away, this may be a read error. V usage is TRBV9 and J usage is TRBJ2-7, with TRBD2 identical over 8 bases. This CDR3 has 18 amino acids. Germline assignment: CDR1 SGDLS and CDR2 YYNGEE. With 3 bases clipped from V and 5 bases from J, the junction kept 19 bases outside the gene matches. The CDR3 reads CASSADGGRASGSDEQYF. CDR3 nucleotide sequence: TGTGCCAGCAGCGCAGACGGGGGGAGGGCTAGCGGGTCTGACGAGCAGTACTTC.

This clonotype was seen many times. This rearrangement joins TRBV29-1 to TRBJ2-7; TRBD2 matches 7 bases. This CDR3 contains 13 residues. The ends lost 5 bases at V and 0 bases at J; junction bases unmatched: 4. In germline, CDR1 is SQVTM, CDR2 ANQGSEA. CDR3 region: CSVHSGSSYEQYF. The DNA for the CDR3 is TGCAGCGTTCATAGCGGGTCCTCCTACGAGCAGTACTTC.

The chain links TRBV7-2 to TRBJ2-1; D uncertain. From germline, CDR1 is SGHTA and CDR2 FQGNSA. The V end lost 3 bases, the J end lost 10 bases, and 4 bases lay between the germline ends. The CDR3 length is 10 residues. The CDR3 spells CASSLGEQFF. Here the CDR3 DNA reads TGTGCCAGCAGCTTGGGGGAGCAGTTCTTC.

This sequence joins TRBV9 and TRBJ2-2; 11 bases are a match to TRBD2. With V trimmed by 4 bases and J by 7 bases, 12 bases remained unmatched. The length of the CDR3 is 17 residues. Germline CDR1 is SGDLS and CDR2 is YYNGEE. The CDR3: CASSSRVAGGPHGELFF. The CDR3 bases are TGTGCCAGCAGCTCCAGGGTAGCGGGAGGGCCCCACGGGGAGCTGTTTTTT.

The rearrangement links TRBV6-2 or TRBV6-3 to TRBJ2-1, with no clear D. The CDR3 contains 15 residues. CDR1 and CDR2 from the germline V gene are MNHEY and SVGEGT. Deletions cut 4 bases from V and 2 bases from J, with 12 bases between. This chain's CDR3 is CASSLAGTPYNEQFF. The CDR3 DNA reads as TGTGCCAGCAGTTTGGCCGGTACTCCCTACAATGAGCAGTTCTTC.

This clonotype was recorded many times. V gene TRBV7-2 combines with J gene TRBJ2-1, with a weak D call TRBD2 (6 bases). This CDR3 is built from 14 residues. From germline, CDR1 is SGHTA and CDR2 FQGNSA. Trimming cost V 6 bases and J 4 bases, with 13 bases left between them. The CDR3 loop reads CASRPGLRYNEQFF. CDR3 coding DNA: TGTGCCAGCAGACCGGGACTCCGTTACAATGAGCAGTTCTTC.

This clonotype was counted ten times or more. The chain is built from TRBV5-8 and TRBJ1-3; no clear D gene. Germline-derived CDR1 and CDR2 are SGHTS and YDEGEE. The V end was cut by 2 bases, the J end by 0 bases, with 9 bases between. CDR3 length: 15 amino acids. The CDR3 here is CASSFGSPSGNTIYF. The CDR3 nucleotides are TGTGCCAGCAGCTTTGGCAGTCCCTCTGGAAACACCATATATTTT.

This clonotype occurred many times. The chain combines TRBV2 with TRBJ1-4; tentative D call: TRBD1 (5 bases). With 4 bases removed from V and 7 bases from J, the gap between germline ends came to 16 bases. This CDR3 spans 15 amino acids. The V gene's germline CDR1 is SNHLY and CDR2 FYNNEI. CDR3: CASSVSRVDGEKLFF. The DNA for the CDR3 is TGTGCCAGCAGTGTTTCCAGGGTAGATGGTGAAAAACTGTTTTTT. The full variable domain, in which reference TRBV2 and TRBJ1-4 provide the parts outside the CDR3, is EPEVTQTPSHQVTQMGQEVILRCVPISNHLYFYWYRQILGQKVEFLVSFYNNEISEKSEIFDDQFSVERPDGSNFTLKIRSTKLEDSAMYFCASSVSRVDGEKLFFGSGTQLSVL.

The sample holds many counts of this clonotype. V usage is TRBV29-1 and J usage is TRBJ2-5, with 9 bases fitting TRBD1. J gave up 4 bases and V 6 bases, and 12 bases lay outside the gene matches. The length of the CDR3 is 15 residues. Germline V lookup: CDR1 SQVTM, CDR2 ANQGSEA. In nucleotides, the CDR3 is TGCAGCGTCGATACCGGACAGGGGTTTTCAGAGACCCAGTACTTC. This encodes CSVDTGQGFSETQYF.

This clonotype came up many times. V gene TRBV7-2 combines with J gene TRBJ2-5, with 11 positions matching TRBD2. The CDR3 is 16 amino acids. Germline assignment: CDR1 SGHTA and CDR2 FQGNSA. V lost 7 bases and J lost 1; bases outside the gene matches: 8. CDR3 in amino acids: CASNLPGLAAQETQYF. DNA for the CDR3: TGTGCCAGCAATTTGCCGGGACTAGCGGCCCAAGAGACCCAGTACTTC.

This clonotype was seen many times. This chain links TRBV20-1 with TRBJ2-7; D is unclear. Germline CDR1 reads DFQATT; CDR2 reads SNEGSKA (reference sequence). The CDR3 is made up of 13 amino acids. V lost 3 bases and J 3 bases, leaving 12 bases between the germline ends. The CDR3 sequence is CSASGSLSYEQYF. The CDR3 DNA is TGCAGTGCTAGCGGTAGCCTAAGCTACGAGCAGTACTTC.

Note on this clonotype: This may arise from a read error, as a much more abundant clone is one base away. V gene TRBV20-1 combines with J gene TRBJ1-2, with a weak D call TRBD1 (6 bases). There are 12 residues in the CDR3. Per germline, CDR1 DFQATT and CDR2 SNEGSKA (reference sequence). The CDR3, as DNA: TGCAGTAGGGCTGAATCGTACGGGGGCTACCCCTTC. This sequence encodes CSRAESYGGYPF.

The CDR3 DNA reads TGTGCCAGCCACCTCCCCGCTAGCGGGAGGGCCAAGACCCAGTACTTC. Its protein is CASHLPASGRAKTQYF. The chain is built from TRBV14 and TRBJ2-5, with TRBD2 matching over 12 bases. V lost 8 bases, J lost 6 bases, and 13 bases stayed unmatched. Germline V gene data show CDR1 as SGHDN and CDR2 as FVKESK. The length of the CDR3 is 16 residues.

The chain links TRBV7-2 to TRBJ2-1, with a possible D match to TRBD2 (5 bases). The CDR3 is 15 residues long. V gave up 4 bases and J gave up 3 bases, with 13 bases separating them. From germline, CDR1 is SGHTA and CDR2 FQGNSA. The chain's CDR3 is CASSSPPGGYNEQFF. In DNA form, the CDR3 reads TGTGCCAGCAGCTCCCCGCCCGGAGGCTACAATGAGCAGTTCTTC.

This clonotype was counted a few times. This may be a read error: a much more frequent sequence differs by one nucleotide. This chain links TRBV5-4 with TRBJ1-2; D uncertain. The CDR3 has 17 amino acids. Germline V gene sequence: CDR1 SGHNT, CDR2 YYREEE (reference sequence). Trimming took off 0 bases at V and 0 bases at J, with 15 bases between the two ends. CDR3 sequence: CASSLGGTALPNYGYTF. The DNA for the CDR3 is TGTGCCAGCAGCTTGGGTGGCACGGCCCTGCCTAACTATGGCTACACCTTC.

This clonotype was counted ten times or more. One end of the junction is discordant with germline, which a read error may explain. The chain combines TRBV5-1 with TRBJ2-3, with D hard to call. CDR3 length: 12 residues. Germline CDR1 SGHRS, CDR2 YFSETQ. The CDR3 DNA is TGTGCCAGCAGCTTAGGTGCAGATACGCAGTATTTT. It yields the protein CASSLGADTQYF.

The table lists this clonotype with a few counts. The chain is built from TRBV28 and TRBJ2-2, with unresolved D. Germline values: CDR1 MDHEN, CDR2 SYDVKM. V was cut by 5 bases and J by 0 bases, with 13 bases left in between. This CDR3 comprises 16 residues. For the CDR3, the DNA is TGTGCCAGCAGTCCTGTGAGCCCCCCGAACACCGGGGAGCTGTTTTTT. Translating gives CASSPVSPPNTGELFF.

In this sample, this clonotype turned up many times. The chain recombines TRBV7-3 with TRBJ2-6; D remains unclear. V gave up 5 bases and J gave up 1 base, with 12 bases separating them. This CDR3 is 16 amino acids long. The germline gives CDR1 SGHTA, CDR2 FQGTGA. The CDR3 nucleotides read TGTGCCAGCAGCCCCACCCCGTCTTCTGGGGCCAACGTCCTGACTTTC. Translation: CASSPTPSSGANVLTF.

The table lists this clonotype with many counts. The chain recombines TRBV10-2 with TRBJ1-6, with D perhaps TRBD1 (5 bases). Germline CDR1 is WSHSY and CDR2 is SAAADI. CDR3 length equals 14 residues. Trimming took 10 bases from V and 9 from J, leaving 19 bases between them. The CDR3 region has the DNA TGCGCCAACCCCCTTGGGGGATTTGGTTCACCCCTCCACTTT. This sequence encodes CANPLGGFGSPLHF.